There are a few counts of the clone carrying this T cell receptor beta chain. What it binds is not known. This entry belongs to a study of identical twins. TCRdb re-derived calls from the 5' RACE reads in MiXCR, one entry per CDR3 protein. The data show a few hundred thousand distinct CDR3 sequences, 7.5% to 9.5% seen once. CDR1 and CDR2 from the germline V gene are MNHNS and SASEGT. V was shortened by 2 bases and J by 6 bases, with 16 bases between the two germline ends. This CDR3 region has 16 residues. Whole-study findings and limits: The same donors were not followed; conclusions instead depended on cross-sectional statistical analysis.

The sample was also linked to a second study, of yellow fever vaccine responses in identical twins.

What was sequenced was CD8+ T cells sorted from blood. The clonotype originates from a woman younger than 30 in good health. The chain combines TRBV6-1 with TRBJ2-2, with TRBD1 as a possible D gene (5 bases). CDR3 coding DNA: TGTGCCAGCAGTGAATGGAAGACAGTAAACGCCGGGGAGCTGTTTTTT. Its translation: CASSEWKTVNAGELFF.